This TCR beta chain was identified in a study of CD8+ T cells in alopecia areata. Trimming shortened V by 4 bases and J by 4 bases, and 11 bases separated the two germline ends. The CDR3 covers 14 residues. CDR1 MDHEN and CDR2 SYDVKM come from the germline V gene. Investigators isolated RNA and reverse transcribed it into cDNA to act as the sequencing template. Profiled with immunoSEQ multiplex PCR; TCRdb holds only in-frame clones, not every one. The sample lists around 35,000 clones; less than 70% were seen once. The clonotype comes from a human donor with alopecia areata. Sequences were obtained from NKG2D-high CD8+ T cells sorted from blood. The gene calls are TRBV28 and TRBJ2-1, with a tentative D call TRBD2 (6 bases). The DNA of the CDR3 is TGTGCCAGCAGTTATACTAGCCCTTACAATGAGCAGTTCTTC. It encodes CASSYTSPYNEQFF.